The 14 T cell receptor beta chains reported below all come from one sample, sequenced in a study of T cells in localized non-small cell lung cancer (TCRdb year 2020). The library was obtained by the immunoSEQ multiplex PCR assay. As stored in TCRdb, this immuneACCESS dataset retains in-frame rearrangements with V and J assigned. A fraction of the clones does not appear; measured against another copy, unresolved V genes explain less than half of the discrepancy, and the remainder lacks a known reason. Present in this sample are tens of thousands of clones, roughly 79% of which were seen just once. In total, the top ten clones hold around 4.6% of the sample. The source material was PBMCs, sampled before any cancer treatment. All receptors come from a man aged 35-75 years with stage II lung adenocarcinoma.

The chain has TRBV30 and TRBJ2-7; TRBD1 aligns across 7 bases. V lost 0 bases, J lost 6 bases, and 11 bases stayed unmatched. The germline CDR1 and CDR2 sequences are GTSNPN and SVGIG (reference sequence). This CDR3 region has 15 residues. CDR3 bases: TGTGCCTGGAGTGTACAAGGGGGCGCGTTCCCCGAGCAGTACTTC. Protein sequence: CAWSVQGGAFPEQYF.

The chain carries TRBV5-1 and TRBJ1-1; no definite D call. This CDR3 comprises 14 residues. The germline CDR1 and CDR2 sequences are SGHRS and YFSETQ. Trimming stripped 0 bases from V and 0 bases from J, with 6 bases between. The CDR3 here is CASSLGGVNTEAFF. The CDR3 nucleotides read TGCGCCAGCAGCTTGGGTGGGGTGAACACTGAAGCTTTCTTT.

This clone was counted between two and nine times. The CDR3 DNA reads as TGTGCCAGCAGAGGACTGAATGAAGCTTTCTTT. Amino acid sequence: CASRGLNEAFF. The chain uses TRBV6-1 and TRBJ1-1, with D uncertain. Trimming took off 6 bases at V and 7 bases at J, with 9 bases between the two ends. The germline V gene encodes CDR1 MNHNS and CDR2 SASEGT. CDR3 length: 11 residues.

This chain links TRBV23-1 with TRBJ2-7, with D perhaps matching TRBD1 (6 bases). TRBV23-1 is identified as an open reading frame with a role that is uncertain. V shed 6 bases and J shed 5 bases, with 11 bases lying between them. The CDR3 contains 12 residues. The chain's CDR3 is CASSTGLDEQYF. The DNA for the CDR3 is TGCGCCAGCAGCACAGGGCTTGACGAGCAGTACTTC.

In its sample, this clone was seen a few times. The V and J genes are TRBV2 and TRBJ1-5; no reliable D call. The V gene lost 1 base and the J gene lost 0 bases, with 7 bases spanning the gap. Germline V gene lookup returns CDR1 SNHLY and CDR2 FYNNEI. The CDR3 runs 15 residues. CDR3 DNA sequence: TGTGCCAGCAGTGAAGTGGGGAATAGCAATCAGCCCCAGCATTTT. Its protein product is CASSEVGNSNQPQHF. Drawing the rest from reference TRBV2 and TRBJ1-5, the complete variable domain is EPEVTQTPSHQVTQMGQEVILRCVPISNHLYFYWYRQILGQKVEFLVSFYNNEISEKSEIFDDQFSVERPDGSNFTLKIRSTKLEDSAMYFCASSEVGNSNQPQHFGDGTRLSIL.

The chain is built from TRBV5-1 and TRBJ2-5; 8 bases line up with TRBD2. The V gene's germline CDR1 is SGHRS and CDR2 YFSETQ. There are 15 residues in the CDR3. Trimming removed 5 bases from V and 6 bases from J; junction bases left unmatched: 12. The CDR3 region is CASSAGGRSLKTQYF. CDR3 nucleotide sequence: TGCGCCAGCAGTGCGGGCGGGAGGAGTCTTAAGACCCAGTACTTC.

This CDR3 reads CASSAGTNTEAFF. The CDR3 coding sequence is TGTGCCAGCAGCGCCGGGACTAACACTGAAGCTTTCTTT. The genes are TRBV7-3 and TRBJ1-1; tentative D call: TRBD1 (5 bases). The CDR3 contains 13 residues. V lost 5 bases, J lost 2 bases, and 9 bases lay in between. From germline, CDR1 is SGHTA and CDR2 FQGTGA.

The V call is TRBV19, the J call TRBJ2-6; unclear D gene. The CDR3 length is 15 residues. Deletions cut 4 bases from V and 1 base from J, with 8 bases between. In germline, CDR1 is LNHDA, CDR2 SQIVND (reference sequence). This chain's CDR3 is CASSTGPSGANVLTF. The CDR3 DNA follows: TGTGCCAGTAGTACAGGTCCTTCTGGGGCCAACGTCCTGACTTTC.

The rearrangement joins TRBV5-1 to TRBJ1-4, with D perhaps TRBD1 (5 bases). The CDR3 runs to 16 residues. Germline assignment: CDR1 SGHRS and CDR2 YFSETQ. V gave up 6 bases and J gave up 0 bases, with 15 bases separating them. The CDR3 bases are TGCGCCAGCACCACCGGGGCTACCGCAACTAATGAAAAACTGTTTTTT. Its protein product is CASTTGATATNEKLFF.

The genes are TRBV5-1 and TRBJ2-5; D possibly uses TRBD1 or TRBD2 (5 bases each). Deletions cut 2 bases from V and 2 bases from J, with 13 bases between. The CDR3 spans 15 residues. CDR1 and CDR2 (germline): SGHRS, YFSETQ. The CDR3 spells CASSFTGGDQETQYF. CDR3 bases: TGCGCCAGCAGCTTTACAGGAGGTGATCAAGAGACCCAGTACTTC.

The rearrangement links TRBV10-1 to TRBJ1-1; D possibly corresponds to TRBD1 (6 bases). This CDR3 spans 15 amino acids. Germline CDR1 WNHNN, CDR2 SYGVQD (reference sequence). The V and J ends lost 6 bases and 0 bases respectively, with 14 bases between them. The CDR3 reads CASRRARGLNTEAFF. In nucleotides, the CDR3 is TGCGCCAGCAGAAGGGCCAGGGGCCTGAACACTGAAGCTTTCTTT.

The rearrangement joins TRBV18 to TRBJ2-3, with D uncertain. Between the trimmed V and J ends, which lost 0 bases and 3 bases, there was a span of 4 bases. The CDR3 totals 13 residues. Germline V gene data show CDR1 as KGHSH and CDR2 as LQKENI. For the CDR3, the DNA is TGTGCCAGCTCACCACCGGGGACAGATACGCAGTATTTT. As protein: CASSPPGTDTQYF.

The chain employs TRBV6-6 and TRBJ2-2; D is uncertain. V dropped 6 bases and J dropped 1 base, with 9 bases sitting between them. The CDR3 has 14 residues. Germline V lookup: CDR1 MNHNY, CDR2 SVGAGI (reference sequence). Written as DNA, the CDR3 is TGTGCCAGCAGGCCCGGACGGAACACCGGGGAGCTGTTTTTT. This codes for CASRPGRNTGELFF.

The gene calls are TRBV7-2 and TRBJ2-2, with D perhaps matching TRBD2 (6 bases). This CDR3 has 15 residues. The V gene's germline CDR1 is SGHTA and CDR2 FQGNSA. V was cut by 3 bases and J by 4 bases, with 12 bases left in between. CDR3 sequence reads: CASSFQEGGTGELFF. CDR3 in DNA: TGTGCCAGCAGCTTCCAGGAGGGCGGCACCGGGGAGCTGTTTTTT.